The table lists the clone carrying this TCR beta chain with a few counts. The CDR3 sequence is 13 residues long. The ends were cut back, 0 bases at V and 6 bases at J, with 7 bases in the middle. CDR1 SGHKS and CDR2 YYEKEE come from the germline V gene (reference sequence). In the original analysis: Reference gene primer amplification yielded estimated nucleated cell counts. Method: immunoSEQ multiplex PCR; TCRdb's copy keeps in-frame clones and lacks some. That table supplies the V and J calls and clone size; D and trimming were determined from the DNA. The data hold 160,000 or so clones, with 81% observed a single time. The data were obtained in a study of blood T cell repertoires in COVID-19. Study at large: Donors in the United States, Italy and Spain gave samples during acute or convalescent COVID-19.

Source material: peripheral blood. The rearrangement joins TRBV5-5 to TRBJ2-1; perhaps TRBD1 as D (6 bases). The TCR comes from a man aged 55-75 years with active or convalescent COVID-19. CDR3 region: CASSLEGGNEQFF. The CDR3 bases are TGTGCCAGCAGCTTGGAAGGGGGCAATGAGCAGTTCTTC.